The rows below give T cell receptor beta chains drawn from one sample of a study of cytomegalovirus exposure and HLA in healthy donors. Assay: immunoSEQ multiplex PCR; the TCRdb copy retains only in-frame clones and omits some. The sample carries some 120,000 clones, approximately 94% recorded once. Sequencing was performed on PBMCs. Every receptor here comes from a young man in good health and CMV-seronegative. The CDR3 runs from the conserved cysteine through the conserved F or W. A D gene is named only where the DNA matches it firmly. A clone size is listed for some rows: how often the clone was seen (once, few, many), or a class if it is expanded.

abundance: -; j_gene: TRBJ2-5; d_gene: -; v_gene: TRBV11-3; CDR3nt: TGTGCCAGCAGCCACGACGGAGGAGGCCCGGAGACCCAGTACTTC; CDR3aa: CASSHDGGGPETQYF
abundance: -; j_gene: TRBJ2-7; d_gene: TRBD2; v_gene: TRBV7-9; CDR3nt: TGTGCCAGCAGCCCTACCCGCGGGAGGGAGGCCTACGAGCAGTACTTC; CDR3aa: CASSPTRGREAYEQYF
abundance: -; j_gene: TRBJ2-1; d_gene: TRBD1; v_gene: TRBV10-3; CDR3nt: TGTGCCATCAGTGGGACAGGGACCGATGAGCAGTTCTTC; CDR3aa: CAISGTGTDEQFF
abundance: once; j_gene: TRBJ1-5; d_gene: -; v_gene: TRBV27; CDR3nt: TGTGCCAGCCGAGGGCGGCTCAATCAGCCCCAGCATTTT; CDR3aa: CASRGRLNQPQHF
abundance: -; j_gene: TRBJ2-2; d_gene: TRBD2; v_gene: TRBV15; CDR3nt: TGTGCCACCAGCGGCCTAGCGGACACCGGGGAGCTGTTTTTT; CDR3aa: CATSGLADTGELFF
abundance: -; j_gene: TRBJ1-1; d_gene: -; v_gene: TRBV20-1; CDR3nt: TGCAGTGCTAGACCCGGGAGAGAAGCTTTCTTT; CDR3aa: CSARPGREAFF
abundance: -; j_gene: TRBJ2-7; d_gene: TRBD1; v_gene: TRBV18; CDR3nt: TGTGCCAGCTCCCCCAGGGCAGGGGGCTCCTACGAGCAGTACTTC; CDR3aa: CASSPRAGGSYEQYF
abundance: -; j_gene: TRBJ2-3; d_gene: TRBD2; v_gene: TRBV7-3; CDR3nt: TGTGCCAGCAGCTTAGCCCCCCTAGCGGGAGGGGTTAAAGATACGCAGTATTTT; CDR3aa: CASSLAPLAGGVKDTQYF
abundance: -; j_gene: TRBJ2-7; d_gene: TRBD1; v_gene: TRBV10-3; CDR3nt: TGTGCCATCAGTGAAACAGGGGACGCCTACGAGCAGTACTTC; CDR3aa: CAISETGDAYEQYF
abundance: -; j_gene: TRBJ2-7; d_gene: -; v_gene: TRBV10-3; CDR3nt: TGTGCCATCAGTGAGTGGCCAGGTCGCTACGAGCAGTACTTC; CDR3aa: CAISEWPGRYEQYF
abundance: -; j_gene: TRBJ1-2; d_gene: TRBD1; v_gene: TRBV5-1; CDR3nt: TGCGCCAGCAGCTTGGGCCCGGGACAGGGGCTTGGCTACACCTTC; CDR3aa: CASSLGPGQGLGYTF
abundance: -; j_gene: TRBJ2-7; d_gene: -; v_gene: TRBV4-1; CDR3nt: TGCGCCAGCAGCCAAGCTCCCAGCGAGCAGTACTTC; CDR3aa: CASSQAPSEQYF
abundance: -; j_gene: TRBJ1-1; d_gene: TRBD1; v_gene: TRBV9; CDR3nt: TGTGCCAGCAGCGTAGTCCAGGGGGACACTGAAGCTTTCTTT; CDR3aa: CASSVVQGDTEAFF
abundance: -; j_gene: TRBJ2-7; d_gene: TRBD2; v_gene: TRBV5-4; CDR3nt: TGTGCCAGCAGCAAACCGGGACTAGTCTCCTACGAGCAGTACTTC; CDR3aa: CASSKPGLVSYEQYF
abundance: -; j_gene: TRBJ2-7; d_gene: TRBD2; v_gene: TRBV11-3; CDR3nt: TGTGCCAGCAGTGGGACTAGCGGGATTTACGAGCAGTACTTC; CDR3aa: CASSGTSGIYEQYF
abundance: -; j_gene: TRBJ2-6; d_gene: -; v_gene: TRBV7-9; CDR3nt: TGTGCCAGCAGCGGCGGTCAAGGCTCTGGGGCCAACGTCCTGACTTTC; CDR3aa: CASSGGQGSGANVLTF
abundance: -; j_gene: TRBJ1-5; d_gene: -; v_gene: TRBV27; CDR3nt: TGTGCCAGCACCTGGGCCCCCGGCAATCAGCCCCAGCATTTT; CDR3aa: CASTWAPGNQPQHF
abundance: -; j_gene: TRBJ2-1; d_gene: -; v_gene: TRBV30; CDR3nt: TGTGCCTGGAGTCCGGCGGGCCATGAGCAGTTCTTC; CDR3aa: CAWSPAGHEQFF
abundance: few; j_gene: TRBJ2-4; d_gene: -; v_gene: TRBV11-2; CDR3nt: TGTGCCAGCAGCTTAGGCGCCCGGGACATTCAGTACTTC; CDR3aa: CASSLGARDIQYF
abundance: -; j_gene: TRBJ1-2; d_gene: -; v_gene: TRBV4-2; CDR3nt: TGTGCCAGCAGCCAAGTAAGGGGCGCGCCCGATAACTATGGCTACACCTTC; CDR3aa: CASSQVRGAPDNYGYTF
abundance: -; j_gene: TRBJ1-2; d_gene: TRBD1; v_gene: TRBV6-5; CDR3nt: TGTGCCAGCAGTTACGGGACAGGGAACTATGGCTACACCTTC; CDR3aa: CASSYGTGNYGYTF
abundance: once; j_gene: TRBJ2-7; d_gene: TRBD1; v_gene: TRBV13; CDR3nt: TGTGCCAGCAGCTTAACAGGGGGCGACGAGCAGTACTTC; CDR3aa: CASSLTGGDEQYF
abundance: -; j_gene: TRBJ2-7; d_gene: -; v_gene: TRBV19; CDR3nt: TGTGCCAGTAGTATAGGAGCGCAGCTCGAGCAGTACTTC; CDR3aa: CASSIGAQLEQYF
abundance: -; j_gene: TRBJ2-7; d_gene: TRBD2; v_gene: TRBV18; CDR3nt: TGTGCCAGCTCCCCCGGGACTAGCGTCCCGGACGAGCAGTACTTC; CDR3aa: CASSPGTSVPDEQYF
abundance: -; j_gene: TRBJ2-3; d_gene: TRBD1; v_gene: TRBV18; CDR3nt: TGTGCCAGCTCACCGAACAGGGGTTCAGATACGCAGTATTTT; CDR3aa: CASSPNRGSDTQYF
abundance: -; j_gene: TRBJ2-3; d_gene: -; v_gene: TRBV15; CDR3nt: TGTGCCACCAGCAGAGATCTGGGAGGAATTACAGATACGCAGTATTTT; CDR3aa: CATSRDLGGITDTQYF
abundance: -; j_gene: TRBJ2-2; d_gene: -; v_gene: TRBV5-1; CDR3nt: TGCGCCAGCAGCTTGCCCCTCTTGATGGGGGGAGGCACCGGGGAGCTGTTTTTT; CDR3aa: CASSLPLLMGGGTGELFF
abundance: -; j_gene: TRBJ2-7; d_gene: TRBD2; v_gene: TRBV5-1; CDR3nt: TGCGCCAGCAGCTTTAGCGGGGGGAAGAGCGAGCAGTACTTC; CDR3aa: CASSFSGGKSEQYF
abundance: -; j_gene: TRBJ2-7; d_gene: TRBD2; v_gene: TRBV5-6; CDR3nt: TGTGCCAGCAGCTTGGGGCTAGCGGGTACCTACGAGCAGTACTTC; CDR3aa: CASSLGLAGTYEQYF
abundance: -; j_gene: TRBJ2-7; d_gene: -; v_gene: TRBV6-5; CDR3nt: TGTGCCAGCAGATTCGGGGGCGAGCAGTACTTC; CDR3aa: CASRFGGEQYF
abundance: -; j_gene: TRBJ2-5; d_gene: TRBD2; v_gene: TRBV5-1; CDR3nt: TGCGCCAGCAGCTTGGATCTCAAAGGGCTAGCGGGAAAAGAGACCCAGTACTTC; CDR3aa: CASSLDLKGLAGKETQYF
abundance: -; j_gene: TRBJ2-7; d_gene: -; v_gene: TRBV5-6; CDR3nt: TGTGCCAGCAGCAGGGGTTCCTACGAGCAGTACTTC; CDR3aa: CASSRGSYEQYF
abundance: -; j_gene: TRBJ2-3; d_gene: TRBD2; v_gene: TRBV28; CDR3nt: TGTGCCAGCAGTTTCCCCTCGGTAAAGCGGGAGAGCACAGATACGCAGTATTTT; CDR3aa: CASSFPSVKRESTDTQYF
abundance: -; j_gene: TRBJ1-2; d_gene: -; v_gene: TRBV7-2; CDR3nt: TGTGCCAGCAGCTTAGGGGGCCACTATGGCTACACCTTC; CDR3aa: CASSLGGHYGYTF
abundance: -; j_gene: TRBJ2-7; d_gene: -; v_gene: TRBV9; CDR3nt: TGTGCCAGCAGCGTCGGCCCCGGGACTCCTTCCTACGAGCAGTACTTC; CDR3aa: CASSVGPGTPSYEQYF
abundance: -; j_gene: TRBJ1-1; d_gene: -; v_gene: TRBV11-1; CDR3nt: TGTGCCAGCAGCGTCTACTTCACGGGGGGCCTGAACACTGAAGCTTTCTTT; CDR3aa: CASSVYFTGGLNTEAFF
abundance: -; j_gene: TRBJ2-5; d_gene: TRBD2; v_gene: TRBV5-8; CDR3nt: TGTGCCAGCAGCTTGTTACCGGGGGGTTACCAAGAGACCCAGTACTTC; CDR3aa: CASSLLPGGYQETQYF
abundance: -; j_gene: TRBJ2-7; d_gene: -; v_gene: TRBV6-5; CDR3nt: TGTGCCAGCAGTTACAGAGGGTACTCCTACGAGCAGTACTTC; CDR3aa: CASSYRGYSYEQYF
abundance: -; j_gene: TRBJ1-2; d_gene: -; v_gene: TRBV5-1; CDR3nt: TGCGCCAGCAGCCCCTACAGGGACTATGGCTACACCTTC; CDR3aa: CASSPYRDYGYTF
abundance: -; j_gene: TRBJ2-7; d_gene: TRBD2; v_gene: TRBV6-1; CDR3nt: TGTGCCAGCCGTACCAGTTCCCCGGGGGGGCAGTACTTC; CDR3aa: CASRTSSPGGQYF
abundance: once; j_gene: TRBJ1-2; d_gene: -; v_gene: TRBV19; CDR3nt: TGTGCCAGTAGTAAAGGAGTGTCAGGGCCTTTATATGGCTACACCTTC; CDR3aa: CASSKGVSGPLYGYTF
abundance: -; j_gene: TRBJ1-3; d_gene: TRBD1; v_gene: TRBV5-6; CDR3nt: TGTGCCAGCAGCTTCGGACAGGGAACGGGAAACACCATATATTTT; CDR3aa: CASSFGQGTGNTIYF
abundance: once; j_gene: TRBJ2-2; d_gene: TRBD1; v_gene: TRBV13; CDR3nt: TGTGCCAGCAGTCCCTCCGACAGGGATCCCGGGGAGCTGTTTTTT; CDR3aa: CASSPSDRDPGELFF
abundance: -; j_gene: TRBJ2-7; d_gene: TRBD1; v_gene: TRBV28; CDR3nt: TGTGCCAGCAGTTCAAACCGAGTGACAGGGTCCTACGAGCAGTACTTC; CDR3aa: CASSSNRVTGSYEQYF
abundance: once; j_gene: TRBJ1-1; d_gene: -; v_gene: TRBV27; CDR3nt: TGTGCCAGCAGTTTATCCTTGAACACTGAAGCTTTCTTT; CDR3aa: CASSLSLNTEAFF
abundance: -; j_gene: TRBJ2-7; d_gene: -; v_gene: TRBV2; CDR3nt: TGTGCCAGCAGGGTGGCCCAATTCCCGGGACAGTACTTC; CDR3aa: CASRVAQFPGQYF
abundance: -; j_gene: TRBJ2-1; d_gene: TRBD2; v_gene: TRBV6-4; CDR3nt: TGTGCCAGCAGAGCGGGACAGCAGTTCTTC; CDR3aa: CASRAGQQFF
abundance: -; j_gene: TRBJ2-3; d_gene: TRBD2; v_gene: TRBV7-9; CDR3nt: TGTGCCAGCAGCTTAGCGGCTAGCGGGGGGATGAATACGCAGTATTTT; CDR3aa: CASSLAASGGMNTQYF
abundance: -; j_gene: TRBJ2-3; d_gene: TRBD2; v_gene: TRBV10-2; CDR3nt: TGCGCCAGCATAGCGGGAGGGCCGGATACGCAGTATTTT; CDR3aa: CASIAGGPDTQYF
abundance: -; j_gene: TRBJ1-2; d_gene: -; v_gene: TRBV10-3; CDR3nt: TGTGCCATCATGAGATCGGACTATGGCTACACCTTC; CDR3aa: CAIMRSDYGYTF
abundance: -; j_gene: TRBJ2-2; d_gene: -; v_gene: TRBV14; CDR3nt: TGTGCCAGCAGCCAAGACAGCCTAGCAAGCACCGGGGAGCTGTTTTTT; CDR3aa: CASSQDSLASTGELFF
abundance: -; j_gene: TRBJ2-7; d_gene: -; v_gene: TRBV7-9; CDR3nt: TGTGCCAGCAGCCGGGTGTCCTACGAGCAGTACTTC; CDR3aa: CASSRVSYEQYF
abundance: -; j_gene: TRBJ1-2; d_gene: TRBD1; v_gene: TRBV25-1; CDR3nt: TGTGCCAGCAGTGCTTTGGGACAGGGAAGTGGCTACACCTTC; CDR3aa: CASSALGQGSGYTF
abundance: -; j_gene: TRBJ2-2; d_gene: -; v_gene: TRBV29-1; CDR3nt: TGCAGCGTTGAATCGGCCGGGGAGCTGTTTTTT; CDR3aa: CSVESAGELFF
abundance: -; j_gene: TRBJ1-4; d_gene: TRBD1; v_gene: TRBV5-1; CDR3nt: TGCGCCAGCAGCTTGGGGACAGGGGATGAAAAACTGTTTTTT; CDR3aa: CASSLGTGDEKLFF
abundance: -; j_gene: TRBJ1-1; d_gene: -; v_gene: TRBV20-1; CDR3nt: TGCAGTCCTCAGAGGGATGAAGCTTTCTTT; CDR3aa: CSPQRDEAFF
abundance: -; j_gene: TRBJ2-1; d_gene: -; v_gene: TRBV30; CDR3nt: TGTGCCTGGAGTAAACTAACGCAAAACTACAATGAGCAGTTCTTC; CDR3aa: CAWSKLTQNYNEQFF
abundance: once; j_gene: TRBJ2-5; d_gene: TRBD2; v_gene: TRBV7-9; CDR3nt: TGTGCCAGCAGCTCCCCGACTAGCGGGAGCTCCCAAGAGACCCAGTACTTC; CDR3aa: CASSSPTSGSSQETQYF
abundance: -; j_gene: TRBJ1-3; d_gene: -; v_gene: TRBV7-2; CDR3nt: TGTGCCAGCAGCTCCGCGGCCGGGGCTGGAAACACCATATATTTT; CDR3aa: CASSSAAGAGNTIYF
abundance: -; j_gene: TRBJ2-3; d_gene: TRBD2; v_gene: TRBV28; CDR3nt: TGTGCCAGCAGTGGGACTAGCGGGAGTGCAGATACGCAGTATTTT; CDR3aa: CASSGTSGSADTQYF